A selection of T cell receptor beta chains follows, all from one sample in a study of cytomegalovirus exposure and HLA in healthy donors. Libraries were prepared by immunoSEQ multiplex PCR; TCRdb keeps only in-frame clonotypes and omits some of them. The sample has under 200,000 clones; 75% to 90% are singletons. Input material: PBMCs. The receptors stem from a male donor in good health and CMV-seropositive. CDR3s include the opening cysteine and the closing phenylalanine or tryptophan. A D gene is named only where the DNA matches it firmly. Some rows have no size entry. The others give once, few or many, or a class for an expanded clone.

>TRBV11-2|TRBJ1-2|.|.
CASAAGQRGYTF
TGTGCCAGCGCGGCCGGACAGAGGGGCTACACCTTC
>TRBV9|TRBJ2-7|.|.
CASSPAGAGENEQYF
TGTGCCAGCAGCCCCGCCGGGGCAGGGGAGAACGAGCAGTACTTC
>TRBV6-4|TRBJ2-7|.|TRBD1
CASSATGQGIEQYF
TGTGCCAGCAGTGCCACGGGACAGGGTATCGAGCAGTACTTC
>TRBV27|TRBJ2-7|.|TRBD2
CASSPLVGGYEQYF
TGTGCCAGCAGTCCCCTAGTGGGAGGGTACGAGCAGTACTTC
>TRBV7-9|TRBJ2-7|.|.
CASSLGSTEEQYF
TGTGCCAGCAGCTTGGGCTCAACCGAAGAGCAGTACTTC
>TRBV5-6|TRBJ1-2|.|.
CASSSLRPAGTEELLF
TGTGCCAGCAGTTCTCTTCGACCAGCCGGGACTGAAGAATTACTGTTC
>TRBV5-5|TRBJ1-4|.|TRBD1
CASSLGTGVEKLFF
TGTGCCAGCAGCTTGGGGACAGGGGTTGAAAAACTGTTTTTT
>TRBV5-3|TRBJ2-5|.|.
CARSFPGQETQYF
TGTGCCAGAAGCTTCCCGGGTCAAGAGACCCAGTACTTC
>TRBV28|TRBJ2-7|.|.
CASSPAPGTGGSGRSYEQYF
TGTGCCAGCAGTCCCGCCCCCGGGACAGGGGGTAGCGGGAGGTCCTACGAGCAGTACTTC
>TRBV30|TRBJ2-2|.|.
CAWAGTSNTGELFF
TGTGCCTGGGCCGGGACATCGAACACCGGGGAGCTGTTTTTT
>TRBV27|TRBJ2-7|once|TRBD2
CASSLGRDYTQYF
TGTGCCAGCAGTTTAGGGCGGGACTATACGCAGTACTTC
>TRBV7-3|TRBJ1-2|.|.
CASSPRGPNYGYTF
TGTGCCAGCAGCCCCAGGGGCCCTAACTATGGCTACACCTTC
>TRBV6-5|TRBJ2-2|.|TRBD1
CASSGTGFSGELFF
TGTGCCAGCTCCGGGACAGGGTTTTCCGGGGAGCTGTTTTTT
>TRBV2|TRBJ2-4|.|TRBD2
CASGTSAKNIQYF
TGTGCCAGTGGGACTAGCGCCAAAAACATTCAGTACTTC
>TRBV28|TRBJ2-1|few|TRBD2
CASSFPLAGDSYNEQFF
TGTGCCAGCAGTTTCCCTCTAGCGGGGGACTCCTACAATGAGCAGTTCTTC
>TRBV9|TRBJ1-2|.|.
CASHRNGYTF
TGTGCCAGCCACAGGAACGGCTACACCTTC
>TRBV18|TRBJ1-3|.|.
CASANRVSSGNTIYF
TGTGCCAGTGCGAACAGGGTTTCCTCTGGAAACACCATATATTTT
>TRBV5-4|TRBJ2-7|once|.
CASSLAWDNYEQYF
TGTGCCAGCAGCTTGGCCTGGGACAACTACGAGCAGTACTTC
>TRBV27|TRBJ2-2|.|TRBD1
CASRWTGAFANTGELFF
TGTGCCAGCAGGTGGACAGGGGCGTTCGCGAACACCGGGGAGCTGTTTTTT
>TRBV6-6|TRBJ1-4|few|.
CASRTITATNEKLFF
TGTGCCAGCAGGACGATAACAGCAACTAATGAAAAACTGTTTTTT
>TRBV5-1|TRBJ2-1|.|.
CASSLGQDVFF
TGCGCCAGCAGCTTGGGGCAGGATGTGTTCTTC
>TRBV6-5|TRBJ2-2|.|TRBD2
CASSLTSGTGELFF
TGTGCCAGCAGCTTGACTAGCGGCACCGGGGAGCTGTTTTTT
>TRBV2|TRBJ2-3|once|.
CASSVSQGTDTQYF
TGTGCCAGCAGTGTGAGCCAGGGAACAGATACGCAGTATTTT
>TRBV19|TRBJ1-1|.|.
CASSTGKTEAFF
TGTGCCAGTAGTACGGGAAAGACTGAAGCTTTCTTT
>TRBV7-9|TRBJ2-5|.|TRBD1
CASSQTTGFGETQYF
TGTGCCAGCAGCCAAACGACAGGGTTTGGAGAGACCCAGTACTTC
>TRBV27|TRBJ1-1|.|.
CASSLREKSTEAFF
TGTGCCAGCAGTTTACGGGAAAAGAGCACTGAAGCTTTCTTT
>TRBV25-1|TRBJ2-5|.|TRBD2
CASSESGVETQYF
TGTGCCAGCAGTGAAAGCGGGGTGGAGACCCAGTACTTC
>TRBV5-1|TRBJ1-1|.|.
CASLYSGEAFF
TGCGCCAGCCTCTATTCCGGTGAAGCTTTCTTT
>TRBV28|TRBJ1-6|.|.
CASSTGSYNSPLHF
TGTGCCAGCAGCACAGGGTCCTATAATTCACCCCTCCACTTT
>TRBV10-3|TRBJ1-5|.|TRBD1
CAISELRDRDDNQPQHF
TGTGCCATCAGTGAGCTCCGGGACAGGGATGACAATCAGCCCCAGCATTTT
>TRBV19|TRBJ2-7|.|TRBD1
CASSDLGQGPLGEQYF
TGTGCCAGTAGCGATTTAGGACAGGGCCCCCTGGGCGAGCAGTACTTC
>TRBV4-2|TRBJ2-2|.|.
CASSPTGGGTGELFF
TGTGCCAGCAGCCCGACAGGCGGAGGCACCGGGGAGCTGTTTTTT
>TRBV28|TRBJ2-3|.|.
CASSRRGGTDTQYF
TGTGCCAGCAGCCGGAGGGGGGGGACAGATACGCAGTATTTT
>TRBV25-1|TRBJ2-2|.|TRBD2
CASRGRTSGVNTGELFF
TGTGCCAGCAGGGGTAGGACTAGCGGGGTTAACACCGGGGAGCTGTTTTTT
>TRBV7-6|TRBJ2-5|.|TRBD2
CASSSYHWTSGSSEETQYF
TGTGCCAGCAGCTCGTACCACTGGACTAGCGGGAGTAGTGAAGAGACCCAGTACTTC
>TRBV11-3|TRBJ1-1|.|TRBD1
CASGLQGALEAFF
TGTGCCAGCGGCCTACAGGGGGCTTTAGAAGCTTTCTTT
>TRBV10-3|TRBJ1-1|.|TRBD1
CAISDRQGGVNTEAFF
TGTGCCATCAGTGATAGACAGGGCGGGGTGAACACTGAAGCTTTCTTT
>TRBV7-9|TRBJ2-5|.|.
CASSPWRGGETQYF
TGTGCCAGCAGCCCTTGGAGGGGGGGAGAGACCCAGTACTTC
>TRBV7-2|TRBJ1-1|once|.
CASSLDTITEAFF
TGTGCCAGCAGCTTAGACACTATCACTGAAGCTTTCTTT
>TRBV27|TRBJ2-2|once|TRBD2
CASGQLAGVTGELFF
TGTGCCAGCGGGCAACTAGCGGGAGTTACCGGGGAGCTGTTTTTT
>TRBV27|TRBJ1-5|.|.
CASSSPGLDNQPQHF
TGTGCCAGCAGCTCCCCAGGGTTGGACAATCAGCCCCAGCATTTT
>TRBV27|TRBJ2-6|.|TRBD2
CASNSGGGANVLTF
TGTGCCAGCAACTCGGGGGGTGGGGCCAACGTCCTGACTTTC
>TRBV7-8|TRBJ2-7|few|TRBD1
CASSFGDRGLYEQYF
TGTGCCAGCAGCTTTGGGGACAGGGGGCTTTACGAGCAGTACTTC
>TRBV7-9|TRBJ2-1|.|TRBD1
CASNDGQGAVEQFF
TGTGCCAGCAACGACGGACAGGGGGCGGTTGAGCAGTTCTTC
>TRBV6-5|TRBJ2-1|few|.
CASSYFSSALRGEQFF
TGTGCCAGCAGTTACTTCTCTAGCGCCCTACGGGGTGAGCAGTTCTTC
>TRBV5-4|TRBJ2-5|.|TRBD2
CASSYTGGETQYF
TGTGCCAGCAGCTACACGGGAGGGGAGACCCAGTACTTC
>TRBV27|TRBJ2-7|.|TRBD2
CASSFRKLTSVLDEQYF
TGTGCCAGCAGTTTCCGGAAGCTGACTAGCGTCCTAGACGAGCAGTACTTC
>TRBV18|TRBJ1-5|.|.
CASSPSGLHQPQHF
TGTGCCAGCTCACCCTCAGGGTTACATCAGCCCCAGCATTTT
>TRBV28|TRBJ2-5|.|.
CASSTPGKETQYF
TGTGCCAGCAGTACCCCAGGGAAAGAGACCCAGTACTTC